This T cell receptor (beta chain) was retrieved from a study of T-cell reconstitution after alpha-beta-depleted transplantation in children. About this clonotype itself: The target antigen is unknown.

The CDR3 loop spans 15 amino acids. Trimming shortened V by 3 bases and J by 6 bases, and 17 bases separated the two germline ends. Germline CDR1 SGDLS, CDR2 YYNGEE. Study-wide points: The study traced high day-60 TCRbeta diversity in some patients to surviving recipient T cells and thymic progenitors.

It was with unique molecular identifiers that the TCRbeta library was prepared. TCRdb re-called the PCR reads through MiXCR, storing one row per CDR3 protein. Of approximately 490,000 distinct CDR3 sequences listed, under 12% are singletons. The rearrangement links TRBV9 to TRBJ2-3; D gene unclear. The source of this sequence is a child aged 2-15 years with inherited bone marrow failure, due to receive a stem cell transplant. The sample consisted of PBMCs, taken before TCRalphabeta/CD19-depleted stem cell transplant. In DNA, the CDR3 is TGTGCCAGCAGCGCAGGACCCTACCCGGTGGATACGCAGTATTTT. It encodes CASSAGPYPVDTQYF.